These 5 T cell receptor beta chains share one sample of origin, sequenced in a study of T cell repertoires in cytomegalovirus infection. TCRdb reanalysed the reads using MiXCR and keeps one entry per CDR3 protein. This sample has more than 400,000 distinct CDR3 sequences, with about a quarter found just once. The sequenced sample consisted of PBMCs. The origin of the receptors is a human donor in good health (CMV status not recorded). Some clones in this sample may be carry-over from other donors' samples.

DNA of the CDR3: TGTGCCAGCAGTGTAGTTCCAGGGCTGAACACTGAAGCTTTCTTT. Residues: CASSVVPGLNTEAFF. The chain uses TRBV14 and TRBJ1-1; D might be TRBD1 (5 bases). Germline lookup yields CDR1 SGHDN and CDR2 FVKESK. There are 15 residues in the CDR3. V lost 6 bases to trimming and J lost 0 bases, with 14 bases between them.

This clonotype appeared many times. The rearrangement uses TRBV7-2 and TRBJ1-4; D call uncertain. The CDR3 spans 16 residues. The germline V gene has CDR1 SGHTA and CDR2 FQGNSA. V was shortened by 1 base and J by 8 bases, with 17 bases between the two germline ends. CDR3 protein: CASSLGYVGSGEKLFF. CDR3 DNA sequence: TGTGCCAGCAGCTTAGGTTATGTGGGATCCGGGGAAAAACTGTTTTTT.

This clonotype came up a few times. The chain couples TRBV2 to TRBJ1-6, with 9 bases fitting TRBD1. This CDR3 is 15 amino acids long. Per the germline V gene, CDR1 is SNHLY and CDR2 is FYNNEI. Germline trimming cut 7 bases from V and 6 bases from J; bases unmatched to any gene: 7. The CDR3 region has the DNA TGTGCCAGCAAGGCTCAGGACAGGGGTAATTCACCCCTCCACTTT. Protein: CASKAQDRGNSPLHF.

There are a few counts of this clonotype. The V call is TRBV7-2, the J call TRBJ1-1; D not certain. From germline, CDR1 is SGHTA and CDR2 FQGNSA. The length of the CDR3 is 14 residues. V lost 2 bases, J lost 4 bases, and 11 bases lay in between. This CDR3 is CASSLLGSGTEAFF. Here the CDR3 DNA reads TGTGCCAGCAGCTTATTGGGGTCAGGCACTGAAGCTTTCTTT.

The V gene is TRBV25-1, the J gene TRBJ1-1; no clear D. The CDR3 loop spans 14 amino acids. V was shortened by 0 bases and J by 0 bases, with 5 bases between the two germline ends. CDR1 is MGHDK, CDR2 SYGVNS, per germline. The CDR3 protein is CASSEYSMNTEAFF. CDR3 nucleotide sequence: TGTGCCAGCAGTGAATACAGTATGAACACTGAAGCTTTCTTT.